This T cell receptor (beta chain) was captured in a study of shared clonotypes between healthy human individuals. Ten or more counts support this clone. CDR1 and CDR2 (germline): SNHLY, FYNNEI. The length of the CDR3 is 12 residues. The V and J ends lost 3 bases and 11 bases respectively, with 11 bases between them. Assay: immunoSEQ multiplex PCR; the TCRdb copy retains only in-frame clones and omits some. The sample holds over 850,000 clones, around 82% seen once. This sequence joins TRBV2 and TRBJ2-1; D is ambiguous. Sequencing input: memory CD4+ T cells from PBMCs. Subset specified: CD45RA-negative fraction. The TCR sequence derives from a man in his late teens or twenties in good health. Some clones in this sample may be carry-over from other donors' samples. In DNA, the CDR3 is TGTGCCAGCAGTGAGAAGGCAAGCAAGCAGTTCTTC. It translates to CASSEKASKQFF. The complete variable domain, with remaining parts taken from reference TRBV2 and TRBJ2-1, reads EPEVTQTPSHQVTQMGQEVILRCVPISNHLYFYWYRQILGQKVEFLVSFYNNEISEKSEIFDDQFSVERPDGSNFTLKIRSTKLEDSAMYFCASSEKASKQFFGPGTRLTVL.